This T cell receptor (beta chain) comes out of a study of CD8 T cells in ankylosing spondylitis. V was cut by 6 bases and J by 9 bases, with 15 bases left in between. This CDR3 comprises 13 residues. CDR1 SEHNR and CDR2 FQNEAQ come from the germline V gene (reference sequence). Ten or more counts support this clonotype. Its antigen is undetermined. From the 5' RACE reads, TCRdb called clonotypes with MiXCR, one entry per CDR3 protein. This repertoire shows roughly 180,000 distinct CDR3 sequences, approximately 9.9% found once; its top ten account for about 14%. General observations from the study: According to the report, clones linked to the disease were significantly enriched in matched synovial fluid samples taken from ankylosing spondylitis patients.

The rearrangement uses TRBV7-9 and TRBJ2-1; D perhaps matches TRBD2 (5 bases). Sequencing was performed on blood, either unsorted or a sorted T cell fraction (not recorded which). The clonotype originates from a female donor with ankylosing spondylitis or in good health (not recorded which). DNA of the CDR3: TGTGCCAGCAGTCAGGACTCCCTCGCTGAGCAGTTCTTC. Translated: CASSQDSLAEQFF.